These T cell receptor beta chains were read from a single sample in a study of blood T cell repertoires in COVID-19. Some clones are missing from TCRdb's copy, which holds only in-frame ones; the method was immunoSEQ multiplex PCR. Of some 270,000 clones detected, 70% to 85% appear once; the ten largest clones hold 0.87%. Input material: peripheral blood. The receptor set was obtained from a human donor with COVID-19, enrolled during active disease. The donor label of this sample is uncertain. Each CDR3 is given with its conserved first and last residue. The order of the fields is D gene, J gene, clone size, V gene, CDR3 protein, CDR3 DNA. A D gene is named only where the DNA matches it firmly. Part of the rows lack a size; the others show once, few, many or a class for expanded clones.

d_gene: .; j_gene: TRBJ2-1; abundance: .; v_gene: TRBV19; CDR3aa: CASTPSGQTYNEQFF; CDR3nt: TGTGCCAGTACCCCTTCGGGACAAACATACAATGAGCAGTTCTTC
d_gene: TRBD1; j_gene: TRBJ1-5; abundance: .; v_gene: TRBV6-1; CDR3aa: CASSEYGTGAQPQHF; CDR3nt: TGTGCCAGCAGTGAATATGGGACAGGGGCTCAGCCCCAGCATTTT
d_gene: TRBD1; j_gene: TRBJ1-1; abundance: .; v_gene: TRBV5-4; CDR3aa: CASRTGQGRNTEAFF; CDR3nt: TGTGCCAGCAGGACCGGACAGGGGAGGAACACTGAAGCTTTCTTT
d_gene: .; j_gene: TRBJ1-1; abundance: .; v_gene: TRBV28; CDR3aa: CASTPPGSNTEAFF; CDR3nt: TGTGCCAGCACCCCCCCCGGGTCGAACACTGAAGCTTTCTTT
d_gene: .; j_gene: TRBJ2-5; abundance: .; v_gene: TRBV2; CDR3aa: CAVQGQETQYF; CDR3nt: TGTGCCGTACAGGGACAAGAGACCCAGTACTTC
d_gene: TRBD2; j_gene: TRBJ2-7; abundance: .; v_gene: TRBV19; CDR3aa: CASSGTSGIGVLYF; CDR3nt: TGTGCCAGTAGCGGGACTAGCGGGATCGGTGTGCTATACTTC
d_gene: .; j_gene: TRBJ1-2; abundance: .; v_gene: TRBV6-5; CDR3aa: CASRNKHERLHGYTF; CDR3nt: TGTGCCAGCAGGAACAAACACGAGCGGCTACATGGCTACACCTTC
d_gene: .; j_gene: TRBJ2-5; abundance: .; v_gene: TRBV3-1/TRBV3-2; CDR3aa: CASSQGRGETQYF; CDR3nt: TGTGCCAGCAGCCAAGGCAGGGGTGAGACCCAGTACTTC
d_gene: TRBD1; j_gene: TRBJ1-5; abundance: .; v_gene: TRBV7-2; CDR3aa: CASSYRGRLQPQHF; CDR3nt: TGTGCCAGCAGCTACAGGGGGCGCTTACAGCCCCAGCATTTT
d_gene: TRBD2; j_gene: TRBJ2-7; abundance: .; v_gene: TRBV5-1; CDR3aa: CASSFAGVGYEQYF; CDR3nt: TGCGCCAGCAGCTTCGCGGGAGTGGGCTACGAGCAGTACTTC
d_gene: TRBD2; j_gene: TRBJ2-1; abundance: .; v_gene: TRBV5-1; CDR3aa: CASSAGTLGLAGGPYNEQFF; CDR3nt: TGCGCCAGCAGCGCCGGGACTTTGGGACTAGCGGGAGGGCCATACAATGAGCAGTTCTTC
d_gene: TRBD2; j_gene: TRBJ2-3; abundance: .; v_gene: TRBV4-2; CDR3aa: CASSQVPLGAGGTDTQYF; CDR3nt: TGTGCCAGCAGCCAAGTCCCCCTGGGAGCGGGAGGGACAGATACGCAGTATTTT
d_gene: TRBD1; j_gene: TRBJ1-1; abundance: once; v_gene: TRBV4-2; CDR3aa: CASSSGQGAVWNTEAFF; CDR3nt: TGTGCCAGCAGCTCAGGACAGGGGGCGGTGTGGAACACTGAAGCTTTCTTT